Below are 3 T cell receptor beta chains sequenced from a single sample in a study of beta chain features in type 1 diabetes. Reverse transcribing all isolated RNA meant expressed TCRB transcripts were sequenced. Sequencing was performed with immunoSEQ multiplex PCR; in TCRdb, only in-frame clones are kept and a portion is missing. The profile shows more than 120,000 clones, 10% to 15% of them singletons. Study-wide results and caveats: Shortening that was moderate but significant affected the TCRB CDR3s of Type 1 diabetes patients in all four CD4+ subsets.

Their specific antigens are unknown. Sequencing was carried out using central memory CD4+ T cells from blood. Receptors originate from a man younger than 35 with type 1 diabetes.

In its sample, this clone was seen a few times. The chain joins TRBV2 to TRBJ2-7; no firm D call. V was cut by 5 bases and J by 7 bases, with 12 bases left in between. From germline, CDR1 is SNHLY and CDR2 FYNNEI. The CDR3 loop spans 12 amino acids. In nucleotides, the CDR3 is TGTGCCAGCAGTCCCCCCCGTAGTGAGCAGTACTTC. It codes for CASSPPRSEQYF.

A few counts support this clone. The V call is TRBV5-1, the J call TRBJ1-5; 8 bases map to TRBD1. Germline V gene lookup returns CDR1 SGHRS and CDR2 YFSETQ. The CDR3 runs to 17 residues. The junction had 22 bases not matched to a gene; V was cut back by 7 bases and J by 10 bases. CDR3 DNA: TGCGCCAGCGGGCCCCCCGGGACAGGTCCTCAGCGGAGACCCCAGCATTTT. Translated, it gives CASGPPGTGPQRRPQHF.

In regard to this clone: The same CDR3 is also encoded by other DNA sequences in this sample. The chain combines TRBV18 with TRBJ1-5; D call uncertain. Germline V gene lookup returns CDR1 KGHSH and CDR2 LQKENI. This CDR3 contains 14 residues. The V end was cut by 3 bases, the J end by 2 bases, with 8 bases between. CDR3 residues: CASSPSRGNQPQHF. The CDR3 bases are TGTGCCAGCTCACCGTCAAGGGGCAATCAGCCCCAGCATTTT.